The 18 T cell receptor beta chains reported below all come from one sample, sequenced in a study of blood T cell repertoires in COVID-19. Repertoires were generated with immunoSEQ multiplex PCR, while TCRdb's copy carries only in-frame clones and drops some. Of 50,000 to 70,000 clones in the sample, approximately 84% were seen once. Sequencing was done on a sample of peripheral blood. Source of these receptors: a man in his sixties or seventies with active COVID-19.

CDR3 amino acids: CASRPGLSYNEQFF. In nucleotides, the CDR3 is TGTGCCAGCAGGCCGGGACTCTCCTACAATGAGCAGTTCTTC. This chain links TRBV6-6 with TRBJ2-1, with D possibly matching TRBD2 (6 bases). In germline, CDR1 is MNHNY, CDR2 SVGAGI (reference sequence). CDR3 length: 14 amino acids. Trimming shortened V by 6 bases and J by 0 bases, and 9 bases separated the two germline ends.

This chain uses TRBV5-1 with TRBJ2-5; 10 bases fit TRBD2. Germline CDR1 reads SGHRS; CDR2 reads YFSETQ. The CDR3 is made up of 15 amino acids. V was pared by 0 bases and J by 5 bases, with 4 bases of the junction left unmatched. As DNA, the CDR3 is TGCGCCAGCAGCTTGGGCCTAGCGGGAGTTGAGACCCAGTACTTC. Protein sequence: CASSLGLAGVETQYF.

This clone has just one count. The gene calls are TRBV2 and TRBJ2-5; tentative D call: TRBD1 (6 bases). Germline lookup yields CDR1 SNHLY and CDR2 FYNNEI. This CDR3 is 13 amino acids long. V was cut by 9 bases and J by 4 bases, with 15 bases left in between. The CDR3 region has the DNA TGTGCCAGTGAACAGGGAAGAGGAGAGACCCAGTACTTC. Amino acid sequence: CASEQGRGETQYF. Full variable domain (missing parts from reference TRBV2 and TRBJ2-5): EPEVTQTPSHQVTQMGQEVILRCVPISNHLYFYWYRQILGQKVEFLVSFYNNEISEKSEIFDDQFSVERPDGSNFTLKIRSTKLEDSAMYFCASEQGRGETQYFGPGTRLLVL.

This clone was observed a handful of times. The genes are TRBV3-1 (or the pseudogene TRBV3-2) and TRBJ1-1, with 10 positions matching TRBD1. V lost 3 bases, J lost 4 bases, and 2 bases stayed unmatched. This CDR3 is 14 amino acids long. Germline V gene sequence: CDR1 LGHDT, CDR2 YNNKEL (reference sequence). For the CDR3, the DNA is TGTGCCAGCAGCCACGGGACAGGGGCCACTGAAGCTTTCTTT. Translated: CASSHGTGATEAFF.

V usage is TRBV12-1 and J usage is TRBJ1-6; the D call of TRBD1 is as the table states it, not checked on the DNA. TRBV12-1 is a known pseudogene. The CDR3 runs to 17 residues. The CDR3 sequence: CASSFAPWDRRYSPLHF. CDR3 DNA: TGTGCCAGCAGCTTTGCCCCCTGGGACAGGCGATATTCACCCCTCCACTTT.

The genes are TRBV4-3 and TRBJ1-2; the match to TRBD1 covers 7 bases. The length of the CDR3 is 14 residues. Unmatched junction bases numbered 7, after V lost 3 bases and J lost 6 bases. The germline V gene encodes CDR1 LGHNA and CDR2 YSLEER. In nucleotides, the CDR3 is TGCGCCAGCAGCCAGGCGGAGGGGGCCCATGGCTACACCTTC. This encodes CASSQAEGAHGYTF.

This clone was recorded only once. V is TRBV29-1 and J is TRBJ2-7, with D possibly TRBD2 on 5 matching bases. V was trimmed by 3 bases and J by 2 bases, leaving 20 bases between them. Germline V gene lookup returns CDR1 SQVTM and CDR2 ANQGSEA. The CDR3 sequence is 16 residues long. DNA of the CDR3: TGCAGCGTTGACCCTCGGCTAGCCGGTATGCCCTACGAGCAGTACTTC. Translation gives CSVDPRLAGMPYEQYF.

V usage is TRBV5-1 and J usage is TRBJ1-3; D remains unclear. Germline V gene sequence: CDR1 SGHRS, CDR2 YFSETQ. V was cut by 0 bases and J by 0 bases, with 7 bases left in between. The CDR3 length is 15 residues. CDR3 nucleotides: TGCGCCAGCAGCTTGGACGGGAGCTCTGGAAACACCATATATTTT. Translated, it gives CASSLDGSSGNTIYF.

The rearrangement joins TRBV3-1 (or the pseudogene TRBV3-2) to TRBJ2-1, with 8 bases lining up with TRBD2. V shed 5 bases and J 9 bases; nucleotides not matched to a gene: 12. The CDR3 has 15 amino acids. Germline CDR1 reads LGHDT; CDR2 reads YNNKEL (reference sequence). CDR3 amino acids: CASSVAVSGSGEQFF. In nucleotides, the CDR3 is TGTGCCAGCAGCGTTGCGGTGAGCGGGAGTGGTGAGCAGTTCTTC.

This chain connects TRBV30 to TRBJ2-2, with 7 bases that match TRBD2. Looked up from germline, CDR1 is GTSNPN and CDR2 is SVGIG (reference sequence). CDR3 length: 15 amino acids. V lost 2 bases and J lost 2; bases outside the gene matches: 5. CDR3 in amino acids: CAWSREGANTGELFF. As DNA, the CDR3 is TGTGCCTGGAGTAGGGAGGGCGCAAACACCGGGGAGCTGTTTTTT.

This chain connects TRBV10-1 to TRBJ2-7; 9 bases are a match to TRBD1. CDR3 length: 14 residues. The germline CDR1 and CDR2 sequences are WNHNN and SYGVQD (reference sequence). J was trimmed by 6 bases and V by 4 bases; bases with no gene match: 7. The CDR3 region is CASSVDRGSCEQYF. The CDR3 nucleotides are TGCGCCAGCAGTGTCGACAGGGGGTCTTGCGAGCAGTACTTC.

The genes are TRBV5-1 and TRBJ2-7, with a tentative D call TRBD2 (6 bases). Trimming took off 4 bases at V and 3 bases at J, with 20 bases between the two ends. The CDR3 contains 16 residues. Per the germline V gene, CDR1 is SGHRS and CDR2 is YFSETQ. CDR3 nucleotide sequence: TGCGCCAGCAGCAACGGAGGGTCTCCCCGGGACTACGAGCAGTACTTC. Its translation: CASSNGGSPRDYEQYF. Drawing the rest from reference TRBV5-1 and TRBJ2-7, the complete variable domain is KAGVTQTPRYLIKTRGQQVTLSCSPISGHRSVSWYQQTPGQGLQFLFEYFSETQRNKGNFPGRFSGRQFSNSRSEMNVSTLELGDSALYLCASSNGGSPRDYEQYFGPGTRLTVT.

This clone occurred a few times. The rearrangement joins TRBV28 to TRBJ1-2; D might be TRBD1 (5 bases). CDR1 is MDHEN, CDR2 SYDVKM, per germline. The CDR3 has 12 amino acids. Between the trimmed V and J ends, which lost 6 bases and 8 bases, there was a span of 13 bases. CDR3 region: CASSTGIGGYTF. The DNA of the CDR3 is TGTGCCAGCAGCACAGGAATAGGAGGCTACACCTTC.

This CDR3 is CASKVAGGDRYTF. Here the CDR3 DNA reads TGTGCCAGTAAGGTAGCAGGGGGCGATCGCTACACCTTC. The V and J genes are TRBV19 and TRBJ1-2; 8 nucleotides align to TRBD1. Germline V lookup: CDR1 LNHDA, CDR2 SQIVND (reference sequence). The CDR3 extends over 13 amino acids. The junction had 10 bases not matched to a gene; V was cut back by 7 bases and J by 9 bases.

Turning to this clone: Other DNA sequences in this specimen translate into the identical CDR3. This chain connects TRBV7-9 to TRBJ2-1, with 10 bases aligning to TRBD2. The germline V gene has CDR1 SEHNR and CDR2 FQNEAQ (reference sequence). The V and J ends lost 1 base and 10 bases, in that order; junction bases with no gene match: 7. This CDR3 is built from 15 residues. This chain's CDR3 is CASSLGVGLATEQFF. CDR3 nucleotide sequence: TGTGCCAGCAGCTTAGGTGTGGGACTAGCGACGGAGCAGTTCTTC. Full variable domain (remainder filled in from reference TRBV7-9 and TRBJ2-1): DTGVSQNPRHKITKRGQNVTFRCDPISEHNRLYWYRQTLGQGPEFLTYFQNEAQLEKSRLLSDRFSAERPKGSFSTLEIQRTEQGDSAMYLCASSLGVGLATEQFFGPGTRLTVL.

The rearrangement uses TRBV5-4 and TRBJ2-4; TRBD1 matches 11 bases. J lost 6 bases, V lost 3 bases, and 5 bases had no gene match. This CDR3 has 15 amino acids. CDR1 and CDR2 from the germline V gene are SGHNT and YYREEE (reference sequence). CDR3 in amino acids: CASSSGTGGTNIQYF. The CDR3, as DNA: TGTGCCAGCAGCTCGGGGACAGGGGGGACAAACATTCAGTACTTC.

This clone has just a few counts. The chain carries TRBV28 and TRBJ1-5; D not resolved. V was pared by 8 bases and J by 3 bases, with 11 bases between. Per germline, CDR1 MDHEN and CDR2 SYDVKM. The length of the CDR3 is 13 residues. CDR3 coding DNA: TGTGCCAGCGAAGGCGGCCCCAATCAGCCCCAGCATTTT. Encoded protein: CASEGGPNQPQHF.

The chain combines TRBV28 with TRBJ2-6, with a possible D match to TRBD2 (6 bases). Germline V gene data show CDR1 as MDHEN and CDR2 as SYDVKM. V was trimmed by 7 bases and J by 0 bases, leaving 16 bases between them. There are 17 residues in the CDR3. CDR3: CASTRSWGDSGANVLTF. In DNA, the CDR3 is TGTGCCAGCACCCGCTCTTGGGGGGACTCTGGGGCCAACGTCCTGACTTTC.